This note documents a single T cell receptor beta chain sequence. Germline V lookup: CDR1 DFQATT, CDR2 SNEGSKA (reference sequence). The V and J ends lost 3 bases and 2 bases respectively, with 23 bases between them. This CDR3 is 18 amino acids long. No cell sorting was done before RNA was extracted from the tissue. Distant lung tissue was collected more than 3 cm away from the tumor edge. The library came from three nested PCR rounds adapted from ARM-PCR protocols. TCRdb itself ran the multiplex PCR reads through MiXCR, one entry per CDR3 protein. The repertoire holds fewer than 45,000 distinct CDR3 sequences, with roughly three fifths as singletons. The entry originates in a study of tumor and adjacent non-tumor tissue in lung cancer.

The chain is built from TRBV20-1 and TRBJ1-5, with D unresolved. The TCR comes from a woman aged 40 to 55 with non-small cell lung cancer. The sample consisted of distant non-tumor lung tissue. The CDR3 region has the DNA TGCAGTGCTAGGAGCGGCAGGACTACACCCCCCGGCAATCAGCCCCAGCATTTT. This gives the protein CSARSGRTTPPGNQPQHF.